This record concerns one TCR beta chain sequence. These data come from a study of PD-L1 blockade in urothelial cancer. The wider study: Patients began atezolizumab, 1,200 mg intravenously every 3 weeks, in the mid-2010s. T cells were recovered from blood samples at a median of roughly 130,000.

Each PCR contained spiked-in synthetic TCR analog templates. Data came from immunoSEQ multiplex PCR; TCRdb stores just in-frame clones and leaves some out. Among fewer than 30,000 clones listed, 84% were seen once. The CDR3 is 14 amino acids. Between the trimmed V and J ends, which lost 5 bases and 4 bases, there was a span of 15 bases. The V gene's germline CDR1 is SGHRS and CDR2 YFSETQ. The receptor's source is a man between 70 and 80 years old with urothelial cancer. The V and J genes are TRBV5-1 and TRBJ2-5; D possibly corresponds to TRBD1 (6 bases). Sequencing was performed on PBMCs, taken around atezolizumab (anti-PD-L1) treatment. The CDR3 loop reads CASRKRQDTETQYF. In DNA form, the CDR3 reads TGCGCCAGCAGGAAACGACAGGATACAGAGACCCAGTACTTC.